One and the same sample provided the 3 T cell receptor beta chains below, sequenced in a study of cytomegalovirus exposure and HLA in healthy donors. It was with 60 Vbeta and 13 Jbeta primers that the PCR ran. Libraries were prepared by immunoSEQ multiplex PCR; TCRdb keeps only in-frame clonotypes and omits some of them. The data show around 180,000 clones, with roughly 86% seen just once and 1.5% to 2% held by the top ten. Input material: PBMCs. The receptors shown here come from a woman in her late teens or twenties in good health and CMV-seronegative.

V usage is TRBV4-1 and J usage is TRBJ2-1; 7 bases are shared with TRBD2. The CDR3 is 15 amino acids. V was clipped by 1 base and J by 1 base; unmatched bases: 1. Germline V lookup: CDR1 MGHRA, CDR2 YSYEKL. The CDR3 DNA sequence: TGCGCCAGCAGCCAAGGGGGGGGGTCCTACAATGAGCAGTTCTTC. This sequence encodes CASSQGGGSYNEQFF.

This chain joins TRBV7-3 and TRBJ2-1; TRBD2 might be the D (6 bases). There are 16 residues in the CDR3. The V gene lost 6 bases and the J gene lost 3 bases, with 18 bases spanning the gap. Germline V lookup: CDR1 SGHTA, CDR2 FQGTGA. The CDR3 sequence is CASSRTGTYYYNEQFF. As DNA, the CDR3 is TGTGCCAGCAGTCGTACCGGGACTTATTACTACAATGAGCAGTTCTTC.

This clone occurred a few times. CDR3 nucleotides: TGCGCCAGCAGCTCACGGACGACTACACGACAACATTTCTTT. It specifies CASSSRTTTRQHFF. The rearrangement uses TRBV4-1 and TRBJ1-1; no clear D. Germline CDR1 and CDR2: MGHRA and YSYEKL. Trimming removed 5 bases from V and 13 bases from J, with 23 bases in between. CDR3 length: 14 amino acids.